The 29 T cell receptor beta chains presented below share a single source sample, sequenced in a study of Ad26.COV2.S vaccination and SARS-CoV-2 variants. Treatment of the sample: around 19 received Ad26.COV2.S at low or high dose, single or two shots; roughly five received placebo; per-sample allocation not given. Day 63 after the first injection of vaccine or placebo was the sampling time. TCRdb keeps only in-frame clones here, not all; method: immunoSEQ multiplex PCR. The sample comprises 350,000 to 500,000 clones, 90% of which are singletons, and less than 5.5% rests with the top ten. The specimen was peripheral blood, collected in a trial of Ad26.COV2.S vaccine versus placebo. These receptors all stem from a person aged 18 to 65 who received the Ad26.COV2.S COVID-19 vaccine or a placebo.

The gene calls are TRBV7-2 and TRBJ1-6; 9 bases are shared with TRBD1. CDR3 length: 14 amino acids. After removal of 5 bases from V and 10 bases from J, the junction contained 6 bases not matched to a gene. Germline values: CDR1 SGHTA, CDR2 FQGNSA. This CDR3 is CASSRTGAGSPLHF. For the CDR3, the DNA is TGTGCCAGCAGCCGGACAGGGGCTGGGTCACCCCTCCACTTT.

This chain connects TRBV3-1 (or the pseudogene TRBV3-2) to TRBJ2-3, with 7 bases lining up with TRBD1. Germline lookup yields CDR1 LGHDT and CDR2 YNNKEL (reference sequence). J lost 2 bases, V lost 1 base, and 6 bases had no gene match. The CDR3 has 16 amino acids. The CDR3 DNA reads as TGTGCCAGCAGCCAAGGCTCAGGGGGAGTCACAGATACGCAGTATTTT. This gives the protein CASSQGSGGVTDTQYF.

This clone came up a few times. V and J are TRBV20-1 and TRBJ1-6; no clear D gene. This CDR3 is 10 amino acids long. Germline-derived CDR1 and CDR2 are DFQATT and SNEGSKA (reference sequence). Trimming cost V 4 bases and J 7 bases, with 2 bases left between them. CDR3 in amino acids: CSATNSPLHF. In DNA, the CDR3 is TGCAGTGCTACCAATTCACCCCTCCACTTT.

V gene TRBV5-4 combines with J gene TRBJ2-2, with a possible D match to TRBD2 (5 bases). CDR1 and CDR2 from the germline V gene are SGHNT and YYREEE (reference sequence). The CDR3 is 13 residues long. Trimming removed 3 bases at V and 8 bases at J, with 11 bases between. The CDR3 reads CASSSRGIGELFF. CDR3 in DNA: TGTGCCAGCAGCTCTCGGGGTATAGGGGAGCTGTTTTTT.

The rearrangement links TRBV19 to TRBJ2-1; TRBD2 aligns across 8 bases. The germline V gene has CDR1 LNHDA and CDR2 SQIVND (reference sequence). Trimming removed 6 bases from V and 3 bases from J; junction bases left unmatched: 7. The CDR3 is made up of 15 amino acids. CDR3 coding DNA: TGTGCCAGTAGCCTTACTAGCGGAGGCTACAATGAGCAGTTCTTC. Translation: CASSLTSGGYNEQFF.

The V call is TRBV9, the J call TRBJ2-6; unclear D gene. CDR3 length equals 15 residues. V was shortened by 3 bases and J by 0 bases, with 7 bases between the two germline ends. CDR1 and CDR2 (germline): SGDLS, YYNGEE. In DNA form, the CDR3 reads TGTGCCAGCAGCGGTTGGTACTCTGGGGCCAACGTCCTGACTTTC. Residues: CASSGWYSGANVLTF.

The chain has TRBV18 and TRBJ1-1, with 7 bases aligning to TRBD1. The CDR3 totals 13 residues. The germline V gene encodes CDR1 KGHSH and CDR2 LQKENI. The V segment lost 11 bases and the J segment 3 bases; nucleotides outside the gene matches: 9. CDR3 in DNA: TGTGCCGGGGGACAGTGGGGGGACACTGAAGCTTTCTTT. Translating gives CAGGQWGDTEAFF. The whole variable domain, remainder taken from reference TRBV18 and TRBJ1-1, is NAGVMQNPRHLVRRRGQEARLRCSPMKGHSHVYWYRQLPEEGLKFMVYLQKENIIDESGMPKERFSAEFPKEGPSILRIQQVVRGDSAAYFCAGGQWGDTEAFFGQGTRLTVV.

Comment on this clone: The sample holds other DNA sequences that translate to the same CDR3. V gene TRBV4-1 combines with J gene TRBJ2-7, with D tentatively TRBD1 or TRBD2 (5 bases each). V lost 0 bases, J lost 2 bases, and 11 bases lay in between. Per the germline V gene, CDR1 is MGHRA and CDR2 is YSYEKL. The CDR3 contains 15 residues. This chain's CDR3 is CASSQDGAATYEQYF. CDR3 nucleotide sequence: TGCGCCAGCAGCCAAGACGGGGCAGCCACCTACGAGCAGTACTTC.

This clone appeared once. This chain uses TRBV10-3 with TRBJ2-5; possibly TRBD2 for D (5 bases). CDR1 is ENHRY and CDR2 is SYGVKD in the germline V gene. The CDR3 spans 12 residues. V lost 2 bases and J 5 bases, leaving 6 bases between the germline ends. CDR3 region: CAISEGSETQYF. CDR3 DNA: TGTGCCATCAGTGAGGGGAGCGAGACCCAGTACTTC.

This clone was recorded only once. Here the CDR3 DNA reads TGCAGCGTTGAACAGGGGGTCCTCGGGGAGCTGTTTTTT. Protein sequence: CSVEQGVLGELFF. The chain joins TRBV29-1 to TRBJ2-2; 7 bases agree with TRBD1. The germline gives CDR1 SQVTM, CDR2 ANQGSEA. With V trimmed by 2 bases and J by 7 bases, 4 bases remained unmatched. The length of the CDR3 is 13 residues.

The rearrangement uses TRBV7-2 and TRBJ1-4; D is unclear. From germline, CDR1 is SGHTA and CDR2 FQGNSA. The V gene lost 4 bases and the J gene lost 8 bases, with 11 bases spanning the gap. This CDR3 comprises 13 residues. The DNA of the CDR3 is TGTGCCAGCAGCTCCTCCGGAAGGGAAAAACTGTTTTTT. Translated, it gives CASSSSGREKLFF. Full variable domain (missing parts from reference TRBV7-2 and TRBJ1-4): GAGVSQSPSNKVTEKGKDVELRCDPISGHTALYWYRQSLGQGLEFLIYFQGNSAPDKSGLPSDRFSAERTGGSVSTLTIQRTQQEDSAVYLCASSSSGREKLFFGSGTQLSVL.

In nucleotides, the CDR3 is TGCGCCAGCAGCTTGTCCCTAGCGGACACCGGGGAGCTGTTTTTT. Translation: CASSLSLADTGELFF. V is TRBV5-1 and J is TRBJ2-2; 7 nucleotides align to TRBD2. V lost 1 base to trimming and J lost 3 bases; unmatched junction nucleotides: 3. This CDR3 has 15 amino acids. Germline V lookup: CDR1 SGHRS, CDR2 YFSETQ.

V and J are TRBV5-4 and TRBJ2-3, with D possibly called TRBD1 or TRBD2 (5 bases each). The V end was cut by 4 bases, the J end by 2 bases, with 14 bases between. This CDR3 is built from 15 residues. Germline V gene lookup returns CDR1 SGHNT and CDR2 YYREEE (reference sequence). CDR3 sequence reads: CASSASGTLTDTQYF. In nucleotides, the CDR3 is TGTGCCAGCAGCGCCTCCGGGACCCTCACAGATACGCAGTATTTT.

The chain links TRBV13 to TRBJ1-2; 8 bases are shared with TRBD1. The CDR3 covers 14 residues. The V gene's germline CDR1 is PRHDT and CDR2 FYEKMQ (reference sequence). Trimming removed 5 bases from V and 2 bases from J; junction bases left unmatched: 4. The chain's CDR3 is CASSEGQGNYGYTF. The DNA for the CDR3 is TGTGCCAGCAGCGAAGGACAGGGAAACTATGGCTACACCTTC.

The V and J genes are TRBV7-9 and TRBJ2-7; D not resolved. Trimming shortened V by 5 bases and J by 4 bases, and 18 bases separated the two germline ends. In germline, CDR1 is SEHNR, CDR2 FQNEAQ (reference sequence). This CDR3 has 15 amino acids. CDR3 in DNA: TGTGCCAGCAGCCCCCCTTTTAGTCCCCAATACGAGCAGTACTTC. Its protein is CASSPPFSPQYEQYF.

This sequence joins TRBV19 and TRBJ2-1, with 10 bases fitting TRBD1. Germline trimming cut 7 bases from V and 8 bases from J; bases unmatched to any gene: 8. In germline, CDR1 is LNHDA, CDR2 SQIVND (reference sequence). There are 14 residues in the CDR3. The DNA of the CDR3 is TGTGCCAGTATTGAGACAGGGGGCGCGTATGAGCAGTTCTTC. Translating it yields CASIETGGAYEQFF.

The rearrangement uses TRBV7-8 and TRBJ1-3; no reliable D call. The CDR3 runs to 16 residues. V lost 1 base and J 0 bases, leaving 10 bases between the germline ends. Germline-derived CDR1 and CDR2 are SGHVS and FQNEAQ. As DNA, the CDR3 is TGTGCCAGCAGCTTAGACGACCTTTACTCTGGAAACACCATATATTTT. Protein: CASSLDDLYSGNTIYF.

V gene TRBV23-1 combines with J gene TRBJ1-1; D is unclear. TRBV23-1 falls under the ORF class, with uncertain function. V was shortened by 1 base and J by 5 bases, with 20 bases between the two germline ends. The CDR3 covers 17 residues. The CDR3 nucleotides are TGCGCCAGCAGTCAATTCCCCGGTCCCCTGAGAAGAACTGAAGCTTTCTTT. It encodes CASSQFPGPLRRTEAFF.

CDR3 nucleotide sequence: TGTGCCAGCAGCCCAGGGGGCGCGGACAATGAGCAGTTCTTC. Its translation is CASSPGGADNEQFF. The chain couples TRBV7-8 to TRBJ2-1; the match to TRBD1 covers 8 bases. There are 14 residues in the CDR3. The germline gives CDR1 SGHVS, CDR2 FQNEAQ. Losses at the gene ends were 5 bases for V and 5 bases for J; bases not matched to a gene: 5.

This clone was detected once. The gene calls are TRBV28 and TRBJ1-4; 10 bases align to TRBD1. The CDR3 is 15 amino acids. The V gene end was trimmed by 4 bases and the J gene end by 7 bases; junction bases not matched to a gene: 6. The germline gives CDR1 MDHEN, CDR2 SYDVKM. This CDR3 is CASSSHGTGVEKLFF. Written as DNA, the CDR3 is TGTGCCAGCAGTTCACATGGGACAGGGGTTGAAAAACTGTTTTTT.

This sequence joins TRBV12-3 or TRBV12-4 and TRBJ2-7; D might be TRBD2 (5 bases). The CDR3 is 13 residues long. Trimming removed 3 bases from V and 5 bases from J, with 11 bases in between. CDR3 nucleotide sequence: TGTGCCAGCAGTTTCTCGAGGGCAAACGAGCAGTACTTC. This gives the protein CASSFSRANEQYF.

V is TRBV28 and J is TRBJ2-1; D call uncertain. Trimming left V 2 bases short and J 0 bases short, with 17 bases between. The CDR3 loop spans 18 amino acids. Germline V gene data show CDR1 as MDHEN and CDR2 as SYDVKM. CDR3 DNA sequence: TGTGCCAGCAGTTTACTGGGTATAGACATGAGCTCCTACAATGAGCAGTTCTTC. This translates into CASSLLGIDMSSYNEQFF.

V is TRBV5-1 and J is TRBJ2-3; no definite D call. In germline, CDR1 is SGHRS, CDR2 YFSETQ. This CDR3 comprises 17 residues. Trimming left V 0 bases short and J 1 base short, with 15 bases between. The CDR3 DNA sequence: TGCGCCAGCAGCTTGGCCTGGGCTGGGATCGGCACAGATACGCAGTATTTT. This translates into CASSLAWAGIGTDTQYF.

V gene TRBV18 combines with J gene TRBJ2-2; 10 bases are a match to TRBD2. CDR1 and CDR2 from the germline V gene are KGHSH and LQKENI. This CDR3 contains 17 residues. The V segment lost 1 base and the J segment 1 base; nucleotides outside the gene matches: 3. CDR3 in amino acids: CASSPRRTSGNTGELFF. The CDR3 DNA reads as TGTGCCAGCTCACCACGAAGGACTAGCGGGAACACCGGGGAGCTGTTTTTT.

The rearrangement uses TRBV27 and TRBJ2-1; 10 bases are shared with TRBD2. The germline gives CDR1 MNHEY, CDR2 SMNVEV (reference sequence). V shed 5 bases and J 3 bases; nucleotides not matched to a gene: 7. CDR3 length equals 16 residues. The CDR3 coding sequence is TGTGCCAGCAGTCTCAGACTAGCGGGCGTCTACAATGAGCAGTTCTTC. It specifies CASSLRLAGVYNEQFF.

The chain links TRBV5-1 to TRBJ2-3; a possible D gene is TRBD1 (6 bases). The CDR3 contains 16 residues. Germline values: CDR1 SGHRS, CDR2 YFSETQ. The V end was cut by 0 bases, the J end by 2 bases, with 13 bases between. CDR3 nucleotides: TGCGCCAGCAGCTTGGCCGGGACACAACCCACAGATACGCAGTATTTT. The encoded protein is CASSLAGTQPTDTQYF.

This chain links TRBV28 with TRBJ1-1; no clear D. The CDR3 covers 12 residues. Between the trimmed V and J ends, which lost 2 bases and 2 bases, there was a span of 3 bases. CDR1 MDHEN and CDR2 SYDVKM come from the germline V gene. The CDR3 sequence is CASSLENTEAFF. Here the CDR3 DNA reads TGTGCCAGCAGTTTAGAAAACACTGAAGCTTTCTTT.

The genes are TRBV7-3 and TRBJ2-3; D is possibly TRBD2 (6 bases). The CDR3 is made up of 14 amino acids. Germline CDR1 SGHTA, CDR2 FQGTGA. Trimming stripped 1 base from V and 4 bases from J, with 9 bases between. The chain's CDR3 is CASSLNRLADTQYF. The CDR3 DNA follows: TGTGCCAGCAGCTTAAACAGACTAGCAGATACGCAGTATTTT.

The chain couples TRBV4-1 to TRBJ2-4, with 7 bases matching TRBD2. Germline values: CDR1 MGHRA, CDR2 YSYEKL. There are 15 residues in the CDR3. V shed 2 bases and J 7 bases; nucleotides not matched to a gene: 8. In DNA, the CDR3 is TGCGCCAGCAGCCAATCAGCGGACGGGAGGAACATTCAGTACTTC. It translates to CASSQSADGRNIQYF.